Included here is one TCR beta chain sequence, with context. Germline CDR1 and CDR2: LGHDT and YNNKEL (reference sequence). The CDR3 consists of 14 residues. Trimming took 3 bases from V and 4 from J, leaving 12 bases between them. The data stem from a study of control samples from healthy donors and cancer patients. TCRdb's copy holds only in-frame clones and misses some; the assay was immunoSEQ multiplex PCR. The table records about 74,000 clones, about 88% of them present only once. Sequenced material: blood. The sequence came from a woman aged 50 to 60 in good health. This sequence joins TRBV3-1 (or the pseudogene TRBV3-2) and TRBJ1-2; D is unresolved. CDR3 in amino acids: CASSHGRPSYGYTF. In nucleotides, the CDR3 is TGTGCCAGCAGCCACGGTCGACCTTCCTATGGCTACACCTTC.